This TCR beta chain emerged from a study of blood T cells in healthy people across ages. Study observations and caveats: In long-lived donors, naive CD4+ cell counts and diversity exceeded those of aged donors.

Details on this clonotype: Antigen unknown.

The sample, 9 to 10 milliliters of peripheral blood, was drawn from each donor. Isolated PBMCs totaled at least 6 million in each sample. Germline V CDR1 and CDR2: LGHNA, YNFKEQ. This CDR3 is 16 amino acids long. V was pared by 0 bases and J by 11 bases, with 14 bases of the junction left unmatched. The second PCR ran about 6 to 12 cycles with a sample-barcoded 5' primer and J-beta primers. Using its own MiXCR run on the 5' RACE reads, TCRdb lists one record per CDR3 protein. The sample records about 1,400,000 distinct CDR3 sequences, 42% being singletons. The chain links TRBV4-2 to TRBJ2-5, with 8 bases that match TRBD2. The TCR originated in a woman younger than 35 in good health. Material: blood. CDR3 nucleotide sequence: TGTGCCAGCAGCCAAGATAGGAGCGGGGGATTAAATGAGCAGTACTTC. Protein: CASSQDRSGGLNEQYF.